One sample yielded the 24 T cell receptor beta chains listed below, sequenced in a study of technical replicates of blood from a few donors. Measured with immunoSEQ multiplex PCR; TCRdb has only the in-frame clones, and not every one. Of just under 60,000 clones listed, roughly 89% are singletons. The source material was PBMCs. These TCRs come from a human donor in good health. Some clones in this sample may be carry-over from other donors' samples.

The table lists this clone with a few counts. The J gene is TRBJ1-2, the V gene TRBV6-1, with D unclear. Germline-derived CDR1 and CDR2 are MNHNS and SASEGT. Trimming stripped 2 bases from V and 5 bases from J, with 6 bases between. This CDR3 region has 12 residues. The CDR3 reads CASSEPGYGYTF. The CDR3 nucleotides are TGTGCCAGCAGTGAACCGGGGTATGGCTACACCTTC.

The gene calls are TRBV6-6 and TRBJ2-1; 8 bases match TRBD2. The CDR3 is 14 residues long. V shed 6 bases, J shed 0 bases, and the junction held 1 base outside the gene matches. Germline V gives CDR1 MNHNY, CDR2 SVGAGI (reference sequence). CDR3 coding DNA: TGTGCCAGCAGACTAGCGGACTCCTACAATGAGCAGTTCTTC. This translates into CASRLADSYNEQFF.

The gene calls are TRBV5-1 and TRBJ2-7; D gene ambiguous. The V gene's germline CDR1 is SGHRS and CDR2 YFSETQ. This CDR3 has 15 amino acids. V was trimmed by 0 bases and J by 0 bases, leaving 10 bases between them. This chain's CDR3 is CASSLEQKPSYEQYF. The CDR3 bases are TGCGCCAGCAGCTTGGAACAGAAGCCCTCCTACGAGCAGTACTTC.

This CDR3 reads CASSRGSSGELFF. The CDR3 region has the DNA TGTGCCAGCAGCCGAGGGTCGTCCGGGGAGCTGTTTTTT. The genes are TRBV7-6 and TRBJ2-2, with D possibly being TRBD2 (5 bases). The CDR3 spans 13 residues. Trimming took off 5 bases at V and 6 bases at J, with 10 bases between the two ends. Germline V gene sequence: CDR1 SGHVS, CDR2 FNYEAQ.

The chain links TRBV18 to TRBJ1-1; D not certain. From germline, CDR1 is KGHSH and CDR2 LQKENI. The ends were cut back, 1 base at V and 2 bases at J, with 14 bases in the middle. The CDR3 totals 16 residues. This CDR3 is CASSPRELLGNTEAFF. CDR3 in DNA: TGTGCCAGCTCACCACGGGAGTTGTTAGGTAACACTGAAGCTTTCTTT. The full variable domain, with the rest looked up from reference TRBV18 and TRBJ1-1, is NAGVMQNPRHLVRRRGQEARLRCSPMKGHSHVYWYRQLPEEGLKFMVYLQKENIIDESGMPKERFSAEFPKEGPSILRIQQVVRGDSAAYFCASSPRELLGNTEAFFGQGTRLTVV.

The rearrangement uses TRBV5-6 and TRBJ1-1, with 7 bases aligning to TRBD1. The germline V gene encodes CDR1 SGHDT and CDR2 YYEEEE. J lost 1 base, V lost 5 bases, and 8 bases had no gene match. The CDR3 consists of 15 residues. The CDR3 is CASSSRDRPNTEAFF. CDR3 DNA: TGTGCCAGCAGTTCCCGGGACAGACCGAACACTGAAGCTTTCTTT.

The V call is TRBV7-9, the J call TRBJ1-1; no definite D call. Trimming took off 2 bases at V and 1 base at J, with 8 bases between the two ends. CDR3 length: 14 amino acids. Per germline, CDR1 SEHNR and CDR2 FQNEAQ (reference sequence). DNA of the CDR3: TGTGCCAGCAGCTTATGGTCTAGGAACACTGAAGCTTTCTTT. The encoded protein is CASSLWSRNTEAFF.

This rearrangement joins TRBV4-1 to TRBJ2-4; D ambiguous. This CDR3 has 17 residues. Germline values: CDR1 MGHRA, CDR2 YSYEKL. Deletions cut 1 base from V and 3 bases from J, with 16 bases between. CDR3 DNA sequence: TGCGCCAGCAGCCAAGTTCCCCTTAGATATGGCAAAAACATTCAGTACTTC. Residues: CASSQVPLRYGKNIQYF.

The chain has TRBV11-3 and TRBJ2-2, with 14 bases fitting TRBD2. Germline CDR1 is SGHNT and CDR2 is YENEEA. V lost 5 bases, J lost 8 bases, and 4 bases stayed unmatched. The CDR3 extends over 15 amino acids. CDR3: CASSPGLAGVGELFF. The CDR3 nucleotides are TGTGCCAGCAGCCCGGGACTAGCGGGAGTGGGGGAGCTGTTTTTT.

J is TRBJ2-5 and V is TRBV21-1; the table's D call of TRBD2 was not tested on the DNA. TRBV21-1 is noted as a pseudogene. The CDR3 runs to 18 residues. Here the CDR3 reads CASTPPWRAVKYQETQYF. CDR3 nucleotides: TGTGCCAGCACCCCGCCGTGGCGGGCTGTAAAGTACCAAGAGACCCAGTACTTC.

The chain combines TRBV7-2 with TRBJ2-1, with 8 bases aligning to TRBD1. The trim removed 4 bases at V and 2 bases at J, leaving 4 bases unmatched. The CDR3 runs to 15 residues. Looked up from germline, CDR1 is SGHTA and CDR2 is FQGNSA. The CDR3 spells CASSSQGQAYNEQFF. The CDR3 bases are TGTGCCAGCAGCTCACAGGGACAGGCCTACAATGAGCAGTTCTTC.

DNA for the CDR3: TGTGCCAGCTCACCCTCCCGGTCCCCTAAGGGCTACACCTTC. Residues: CASSPSRSPKGYTF. J is TRBJ1-2 and V is TRBV18; D unclear. Trimming left V 3 bases short and J 8 bases short, with 16 bases between. The CDR3 is 14 amino acids. CDR1 KGHSH and CDR2 LQKENI come from the germline V gene.

The genes are TRBV9 and TRBJ2-1; 10 bases agree with TRBD2. Germline CDR1 reads SGDLS; CDR2 reads YYNGEE. The CDR3 runs 16 residues. The V and J ends lost 3 bases and 4 bases, in that order; junction bases with no gene match: 7. The CDR3 region has the DNA TGTGCCAGCAGCGCGACCTGGACTAGCGGTTACAATGAGCAGTTCTTC. Encoded protein: CASSATWTSGYNEQFF.

This chain connects TRBV7-9 to TRBJ1-2; D gene uncertain. Germline CDR1 reads SEHNR; CDR2 reads FQNEAQ (reference sequence). With 2 bases removed from V and 2 bases from J, the gap between germline ends came to 9 bases. CDR3 length: 14 residues. CDR3 sequence (DNA): TGTGCCAGCAGCTTACTTGGGCCAAACTATGGCTACACCTTC. The encoded protein is CASSLLGPNYGYTF.

The chain recombines TRBV9 with TRBJ1-2; D not certain. Looked up from germline, CDR1 is SGDLS and CDR2 is YYNGEE. The CDR3 contains 12 residues. Between the trimmed V and J ends, which lost 5 bases and 3 bases, there was a span of 8 bases. The DNA for the CDR3 is TGTGCCAGCAGTCCCGGGGACTATGGCTACACCTTC. Amino acids: CASSPGDYGYTF.

The chain carries TRBV5-6 and TRBJ1-4, with 9 bases that match TRBD1. Germline V gene data show CDR1 as SGHDT and CDR2 as YYEEEE. CDR3 length equals 15 residues. V was clipped by 5 bases and J by 7 bases; unmatched bases: 9. Here the CDR3 reads CASSFMTGGSEKLFF. CDR3 nucleotides: TGTGCCAGCAGTTTCATGACAGGGGGGAGTGAAAAACTGTTTTTT.

The chain employs TRBV19 and TRBJ1-2, with 8 bases identical to TRBD1. With V trimmed by 6 bases and J by 1 base, 4 bases remained unmatched. Germline V gene lookup returns CDR1 LNHDA and CDR2 SQIVND (reference sequence). This CDR3 is 14 amino acids long. CDR3 in amino acids: CASSPDRGNYGYTF. The CDR3 DNA is TGTGCCAGTAGCCCCGACAGGGGTAACTATGGCTACACCTTC.

This rearrangement joins TRBV6-5 to TRBJ1-2; the D gene is possibly TRBD1 (6 bases). The CDR3 loop spans 14 amino acids. Germline CDR1 and CDR2: MNHEY and SVGAGI. The V end was cut by 6 bases, the J end by 5 bases, with 16 bases between. CDR3 residues: CASSQQGPRYGYTF. The DNA for the CDR3 is TGTGCCAGCAGCCAACAGGGTCCGAGATATGGCTACACCTTC.

A few counts support this clone. The J gene is TRBJ2-1, the V gene TRBV30; D gene unclear. CDR1 and CDR2 from the germline V gene are GTSNPN and SVGIG (reference sequence). This CDR3 region has 13 residues. The V gene lost 1 base and the J gene lost 5 bases, with 9 bases spanning the gap. CDR3 DNA: TGTGCCTGGAGTGGTAACTCTGACAATGAGCAGTTCTTC. It is translated as CAWSGNSDNEQFF.

The rearrangement links TRBV29-1 to TRBJ2-1; 10 bases align to TRBD1. The V and J ends lost 6 bases and 2 bases, in that order; junction bases with no gene match: 4. The CDR3 sequence is 14 residues long. CDR1 and CDR2 from the germline V gene are SQVTM and ANQGSEA. The CDR3 here is CSVVGQGAYNEQFF. The CDR3 nucleotides are TGCAGCGTCGTTGGACAGGGGGCCTACAATGAGCAGTTCTTC.

This rearrangement joins TRBV19 to TRBJ2-7, with D perhaps matching TRBD2 (5 bases). The length of the CDR3 is 13 residues. Trimming took 5 bases from V and 2 from J, leaving 10 bases between them. From germline, CDR1 is LNHDA and CDR2 SQIVND (reference sequence). CDR3 bases: TGTGCCAGTAGTGCCGGGGATCCCTACGAGCAGTACTTC. Translation: CASSAGDPYEQYF.

This chain joins TRBV18 and TRBJ2-7; maybe TRBD1 (6 bases). This CDR3 contains 13 residues. V was pared by 2 bases and J by 2 bases, with 7 bases between. The germline gives CDR1 KGHSH, CDR2 LQKENI. As DNA, the CDR3 is TGTGCCAGCTCACCAGGGACAACCTACGAGCAGTACTTC. It codes for CASSPGTTYEQYF.

The CDR3 here is CATMRRANEQYF. Here the CDR3 DNA reads TGTGCCACTATGAGGCGAGCGAACGAGCAGTACTTC. This rearrangement joins TRBV25-1 to TRBJ2-7; D is uncertain. Germline V gives CDR1 MGHDK, CDR2 SYGVNS. V lost 10 bases to trimming and J lost 5 bases, with 15 bases between them. This CDR3 has 12 amino acids.

This clone was observed a single time. The rearrangement joins TRBV29-1 to TRBJ2-7; 7 bases fit TRBD2. With 5 bases clipped from V and 7 bases from J, the junction kept 14 bases outside the gene matches. The V gene's germline CDR1 is SQVTM and CDR2 ANQGSEA. This CDR3 has 14 residues. The CDR3 nucleotides read TGCAGCGTTCCCGGGGGAGGGCCTGGGTGGGAGCAGTACTTC. This translates into CSVPGGGPGWEQYF.